A selection of T cell receptor beta chains follows, all from one sample in a study of T cell changes during pregnancy in multiple sclerosis. Using immunoSEQ multiplex PCR, the repertoire was profiled, and TCRdb retains in-frame clones only, with some absent. The sample holds 55,000 to 70,000 clones, about nine tenths seen once. The sample consisted of peripheral blood, taken in the first trimester of pregnancy. The receptors were sampled from a female donor in good health, enrolled as a control in a pregnancy study. CDR3s include the opening cysteine and the closing phenylalanine or tryptophan. A D gene is named only where the DNA matches it firmly. Size tells how often a clone was seen (once, few, many) or the class of an expanded clone, and some rows leave it out.

>TRBJ2-5|.|TRBV2|.
CASRGDRSYQETQYF
TGTGCCAGCAGGGGAGACAGGTCCTATCAAGAGACCCAGTACTTC
>TRBJ1-2|.|TRBV9|.
CASSAPGYTHGYTF
TGTGCCAGCAGCGCTCCAGGGTACACCCATGGCTACACCTTC
>TRBJ1-4|TRBD1|TRBV6-1|.
CASSEYTGALEKLFF
TGTGCCAGCAGTGAATATACAGGGGCCTTAGAAAAACTGTTTTTT
>TRBJ2-3|.|TRBV12-2|once
CASRPPRKRDPDTQYF
TGTGCAAGTCGCCCCCCTCGAAAGCGGGACCCAGATACGCAGTATTTT
>TRBJ2-2|.|TRBV6-5|once
CASSQNRPTGELFF
TGTGCCAGCAGCCAGAACAGGCCCACCGGGGAGCTGTTTTTT
>TRBJ1-2|.|TRBV11-3|.
CASIPRVSYGYTF
TGTGCCAGCATCCCCCGGGTTAGCTATGGCTACACCTTC
>TRBJ2-3|.|TRBV5-4|.
CASSLGADTQYF
TGTGCCAGCAGCTTAGGGGCAGATACGCAGTATTTT
>TRBJ1-5|.|TRBV19|.
CASSPEGVKPQHF
TGTGCCAGTAGTCCAGAAGGGGTTAAGCCCCAGCATTTT
>TRBJ2-7|.|TRBV19|.
CASSIQGRSSYEQYF
TGTGCCAGTAGTATACAGGGTAGGAGCTCCTACGAGCAGTACTTC
>TRBJ1-2|.|TRBV19|.
CASSIDPGQGYTF
TGTGCCAGTAGTATAGACCCAGGACAAGGCTACACCTTC
>TRBJ2-5|.|TRBV5-1|.
CASSLAWGQGETQYF
TGCGCCAGCAGCTTGGCGTGGGGGCAGGGCGAGACCCAGTACTTC
>TRBJ2-4|.|TRBV4-1|few
CASSREGGGSRNIQYF
TGCGCCAGCAGCCGTGAGGGGGGAGGGAGCCGAAACATTCAGTACTTC
>TRBJ2-3|.|TRBV27|.
CASSSSRTDTQYF
TGTGCCAGCAGTTCTAGCCGGACAGATACGCAGTATTTT
>TRBJ2-7|TRBD2|TRBV7-8|.
CASSLWEGSYEQYF
TGTGCCAGCAGCTTATGGGAGGGGTCCTACGAGCAGTACTTC
>TRBJ1-1|.|TRBV6-1|.
CASSEGTLTEAFF
TGTGCCAGCAGTGAAGGCACTCTCACTGAAGCTTTCTTT
>TRBJ1-5|TRBD1|TRBV5-8|.
CASSRKAGGNYQPQHF
TGTGCCAGCAGCAGAAAGGCAGGGGGTAACTATCAGCCCCAGCATTTT
>TRBJ2-7|.|TRBV2|.
CASSYVWQYF
TGTGCCAGCAGTTATGTGTGGCAGTACTTC
>TRBJ2-7|TRBD1|TRBV27|.
CASGIPGQGAGEQYF
TGTGCCAGCGGAATACCGGGACAGGGGGCAGGCGAGCAGTACTTC
>TRBJ2-1|TRBD2|TRBV2|.
CASKPPSGRNEQFF
TGTGCCAGCAAGCCCCCTAGCGGGAGGAATGAGCAGTTCTTC
>TRBJ2-7|TRBD1|TRBV10-2|.
CASSESNRGAYEQYF
TGCGCCAGCAGTGAGAGTAACAGGGGGGCCTACGAGCAGTACTTC
>TRBJ1-1|TRBD1|TRBV2|.
CASYETGGVTEAFF
TGTGCCAGCTACGAGACAGGGGGTGTAACTGAAGCTTTCTTT
>TRBJ1-4|.|TRBV4-1|many
CASSRTDRLEKLFF
TGCGCCAGCAGCCGAACGGACAGACTTGAAAAACTGTTTTTT
>TRBJ1-1|.|TRBV7-9|once
CASKPSQKTGEAFF
TGTGCCAGCAAACCATCACAAAAGACAGGTGAAGCTTTCTTT
>TRBJ2-5|.|TRBV19|.
CASSIVFQETQYF
TGTGCCAGTAGTATCGTCTTTCAAGAGACCCAGTACTTC
>TRBJ2-5|.|TRBV21-1|once
CASSRRETQYF
TGTGCCAGCAGCAGGAGGGAGACCCAGTACTTC
>TRBJ1-1|.|TRBV7-9|.
CASREGGAEAFF
TGTGCCAGCCGGGAGGGGGGCGCAGAAGCTTTCTTT
>TRBJ1-1|.|TRBV5-4|.
CASSLSGTEAFF
TGTGCCAGCAGCTTGAGCGGAACTGAAGCTTTCTTT
>TRBJ1-5|TRBD1|TRBV18|.
CASSPTGGNQPQHF
TGTGCCAGCTCACCAACAGGGGGTAATCAGCCCCAGCATTTT
>TRBJ2-1|TRBD2|TRBV9|.
CASSGGTSGNEQFF
TGTGCCAGCAGCGGGGGGACTAGCGGCAATGAGCAGTTCTTC
>TRBJ2-3|.|TRBV7-9|few
CASSPDTTDTQYF
TGTGCCAGCAGCCCCGACACCACAGATACGCAGTATTTT
>TRBJ2-7|.|TRBV18|few
CASSPPAFTYEQYF
TGTGCCAGCTCACCACCGGCATTTACCTACGAGCAGTACTTC
>TRBJ2-7|.|TRBV9|.
CASSAGSSYEQYF
TGTGCCAGCAGCGCTGGGAGCTCCTACGAGCAGTACTTC
>TRBJ2-1|.|TRBV10-3|.
CAISEGIEQFF
TGTGCCATCAGTGAGGGCATAGAGCAGTTCTTC
>TRBJ2-5|.|TRBV28|.
CASSLSGEYQETQYF
TGTGCCAGCAGTTTATCGGGGGAGTACCAAGAGACCCAGTACTTC
>TRBJ2-7|TRBD1|TRBV15|.
CATSRDLWDREPPSYEQYF
TGTGCCACCAGCAGAGATCTTTGGGACAGGGAGCCCCCTTCCTACGAGCAGTACTTC
>TRBJ2-3|TRBD2|TRBV5-1|.
CASSPGTSGPLRADTQYF
TGCGCCAGCAGCCCCGGGACTAGCGGGCCCCTGCGGGCAGATACGCAGTATTTT
>TRBJ2-1|.|TRBV9|.
CASSQSSGEQFF
TGTGCCAGCAGCCAGTCGAGCGGTGAGCAGTTCTTC